This T cell receptor beta chain was found in a study of breast tumors, draining lymph nodes, adjacent tissues. Overall study findings and caveats: Tumors had less TCR diversity than lymph nodes, more than nontumor tissue. That most tumor T cells come from lymph nodes remained unproven. Compared with basal-like, luminal-like tumors shared significantly more repertoire with nontumor tissue.

Many counts were recorded for this clonotype. The antigen is not known. Breast cancer patients provided tissue from their axillary draining lymph nodes. V shed 0 bases and J shed 2 bases, with 5 bases lying between them. The CDR3 is 14 amino acids. Germline CDR1 LNHNV, CDR2 YYDKDF (reference sequence). One entry per CDR3 protein results from TCRdb running MiXCR on the multiplex PCR reads. The sample yields about 130,000 distinct CDR3 sequences, 20% to 25% seen once. The TCR comes from a female donor with breast cancer. Some clones in this sample may be carry-over from other donors' samples. The chain couples TRBV15 to TRBJ1-3; no reliable D call. Sequencing was done on a sample of axillary lymph node tissue. The CDR3 DNA sequence: TGTGCCACCAGCAGAGATGAGGCTGGAAACACCATATATTTT. Translating gives CATSRDEAGNTIYF.